This TCR beta chain derives from a study of blood T cell repertoires in COVID-19. Background on the study: The samples span acute and convalescent COVID-19 from the United States, Italy and Spain.

In the study's own analysis: Reference gene primer amplification gave nucleated cell count estimates. Sequenced by immunoSEQ multiplex PCR; TCRdb stores in-frame clones only, minus some. V, J and clone size reflect that table, while D and trimming were determined from the DNA. The sample contains 100,000 to 150,000 clones, about nine tenths of which appear only once. Trimming removed 5 bases from V and 1 base from J; junction bases left unmatched: 17. This CDR3 region has 20 residues. Germline V CDR1 and CDR2: PRHDT, FYEKMQ (reference sequence). The clonotype was recovered from a man over 45 with active COVID-19. The rearrangement joins TRBV13 to TRBJ2-1, with 10 positions matching TRBD2. Source material: peripheral blood. CDR3 bases: TGTGCCAGCAGCCTCAAGGGATGGCCAGCGGGAGGGGGGTCCTACAATGAGCAGTTCTTC. Residues: CASSLKGWPAGGGSYNEQFF.